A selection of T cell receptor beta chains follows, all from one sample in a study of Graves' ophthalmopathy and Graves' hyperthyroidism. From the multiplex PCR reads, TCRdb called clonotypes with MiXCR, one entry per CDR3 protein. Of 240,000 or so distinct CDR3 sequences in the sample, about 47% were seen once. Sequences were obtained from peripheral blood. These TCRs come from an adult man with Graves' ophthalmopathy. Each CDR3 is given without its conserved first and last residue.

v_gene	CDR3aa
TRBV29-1	SVATQYEQY
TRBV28	ASSGDPAETQY
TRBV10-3	AIRRGSEQNSPLH
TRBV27	ASSSSQPGLAREQY
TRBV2	ASSESNSPLH
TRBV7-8	ASSFQGWETQY
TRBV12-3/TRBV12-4	ASKSRGPSYEQY
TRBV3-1	ASSQGGVGEQY
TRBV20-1	SAREGGYSPLH
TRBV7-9	ASSPGQGASAF
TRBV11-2	ASSFAAENYGYT
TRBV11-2	ASSSGVSSETQY
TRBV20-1	SARGLAGGPGAGELF
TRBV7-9	ASSLTDSANYGYT
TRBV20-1	SASRQGIETQY
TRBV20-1	SARNWRSYNEQY
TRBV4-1	ASSRRTGEGYGYT
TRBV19	ASSLKGTATNEKLF
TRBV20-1	SARDLQSNTGELF
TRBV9	ASRQEGYEQY
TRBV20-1	SASAPGQIFYEQY
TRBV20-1	SATQGAGNTIY
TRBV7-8	ASSLATGDAGWETQY
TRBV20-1	SARAGGLDYEQY
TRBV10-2	ASSESVLARDNEQY
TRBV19	ASSEWAAGANVLT
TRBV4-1	ASSQLGYGYT
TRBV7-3	ASSLTNDRVAF
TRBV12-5	ASGPGQKGYT
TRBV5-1	ASSGLAGGVNVLT
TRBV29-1	SVDRAGGQETQY
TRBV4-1	ASSQEALAGAEQY
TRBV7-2	ASSRGGQQY
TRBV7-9	ASSLGGTSGGGETQY
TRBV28	ASSLRDPTGHQPQH
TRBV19	ASSIGGEETQY
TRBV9	ASSRGFYEQY
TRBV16	ASSHPPDGANYGYT
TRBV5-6	ASSLMTGGYQPQH
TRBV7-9	ASYLTGERDEQY
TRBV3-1	ASSQDVSGNYGYT
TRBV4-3	ASSPLGGGSYEQY
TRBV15	ATSRGRVPGNTIY
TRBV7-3	ASSLGRLGGETQY
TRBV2	ASSSSRATNEKLF
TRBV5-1	ASSLESSRSGTQY
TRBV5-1	ASSLEGTMSRGEQY
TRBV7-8	ASIVTRLDREFAYEQY
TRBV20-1	SEGTRAKETQY
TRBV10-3	AISGGTEAF
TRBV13	ASSTGGGNSPLH
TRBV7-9	ASSQNWGGNEKLF
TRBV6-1	ASTRRIRNTEAF
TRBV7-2	ASSSRGWGYT
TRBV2	ASSEHPPGGANVLT
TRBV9	ASSNVEGAGYGYT
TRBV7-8	ASSLVGTSGLSYEQY